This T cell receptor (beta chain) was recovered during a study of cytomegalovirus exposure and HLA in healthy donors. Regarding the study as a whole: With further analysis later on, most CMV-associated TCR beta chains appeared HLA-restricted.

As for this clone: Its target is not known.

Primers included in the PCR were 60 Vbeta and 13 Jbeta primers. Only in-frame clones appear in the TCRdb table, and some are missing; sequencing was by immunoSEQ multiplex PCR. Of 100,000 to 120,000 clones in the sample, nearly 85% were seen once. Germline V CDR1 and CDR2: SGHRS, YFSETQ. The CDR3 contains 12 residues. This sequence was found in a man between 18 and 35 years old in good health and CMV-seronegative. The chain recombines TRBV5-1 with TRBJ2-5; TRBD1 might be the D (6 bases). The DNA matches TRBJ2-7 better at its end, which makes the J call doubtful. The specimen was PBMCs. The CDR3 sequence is CASSSRGYEQYF. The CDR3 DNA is TGCGCCAGCAGCTCCAGGGGATACGAGCAGTACTTC.